The entry below gives a single T cell receptor (beta chain) sequence along with its context. Its antigen is still unknown. The germline V gene has CDR1 SGHKS and CDR2 YYEKEE (reference sequence). V was cut by 4 bases and J by 3 bases, with 16 bases left in between. The CDR3 spans 15 residues. The assay was immunoSEQ multiplex PCR, and TCRdb's table has in-frame clones only and misses some. In the table there are tens of thousands of clones, about nine tenths of which are singletons. This entry is derived from a study of OX40 agonist ivuxolimab in advanced cancers. Study-wide context: Partial responses, seen in three patients, involved one hepatocellular carcinoma and two cutaneous melanomas. Findings and limits, study-wide: The study found that CD8+ T cells averaged more expanded clones than CD4+.

The TCR originated in an adult with an advanced solid tumor such as melanoma, head and neck, liver or kidney cancer. Here the sequenced sample was CD4+ or CD8+ T cells sorted from blood, taken in a trial of the OX40 agonist ivuxolimab. This chain joins TRBV5-5 and TRBJ2-5, with a possible D match to TRBD2 (6 bases). CDR3 sequence: CASSPGGRGKETQYF. In DNA form, the CDR3 reads TGTGCCAGCAGCCCAGGAGGCCGGGGGAAAGAGACCCAGTACTTC.